What follows are 22 T cell receptor beta chains derived from one specimen sequenced in a study of technical replicates of blood from a few donors. Some clones are missing from TCRdb's copy, which holds only in-frame ones; the method was immunoSEQ multiplex PCR. The data show roughly 60,000 clones, with 80% to 90% seen just once and 5.2% held by the top ten. Source material: PBMCs. The receptors stem from a human donor in good health. Some clones in this sample may be carry-over from other donors' samples.

V gene TRBV7-8 combines with J gene TRBJ2-6, with 12 bases matching TRBD1. The germline V gene encodes CDR1 SGHVS and CDR2 FQNEAQ. V shed 7 bases, J shed 3 bases, and the junction held 7 bases outside the gene matches. This CDR3 is 17 amino acids long. DNA for the CDR3: TGTGCCAGCAAAGAGGGACAGGGGGCACATGGGGCCAACGTCCTGACTTTC. This sequence encodes CASKEGQGAHGANVLTF.

The chain links TRBV9 to TRBJ1-1; possible D gene TRBD1, 5 bases. CDR1 SGDLS and CDR2 YYNGEE come from the germline V gene. The CDR3 has 15 amino acids. Trimming removed 2 bases from V and 1 base from J, with 12 bases in between. CDR3 bases: TGTGCCAGCAGCGTGGCAGGGCGCCCGAACACTGAAGCTTTCTTT. Amino acid sequence: CASSVAGRPNTEAFF.

The chain recombines TRBV7-2 with TRBJ2-1; 10 nucleotides line up with TRBD2. Germline CDR1 is SGHTA and CDR2 is FQGNSA. There are 15 residues in the CDR3. V trimming: 2 bases; J trimming: 8 bases; junction bases outside the gene matches: 6. The CDR3: CASSLLRTSGDEQFF. CDR3 sequence (DNA): TGTGCCAGCAGCTTACTTCGGACTAGCGGCGATGAGCAGTTCTTC.

This chain uses TRBV5-1 with TRBJ2-3, with D perhaps TRBD2 (6 bases). The V gene's germline CDR1 is SGHRS and CDR2 YFSETQ. Trimming left V 4 bases short and J 1 base short, with 10 bases between. The CDR3 is made up of 14 amino acids. CDR3 in DNA: TGCGCCAGCAGCGGGGGGTTCGGCACAGATACGCAGTATTTT. This encodes CASSGGFGTDTQYF.

This chain uses TRBV12-2 with TRBJ1-1. TRBV12-2 is a known pseudogene. This CDR3 is built from 12 residues. DNA for the CDR3: TGTGCAAGTCGCTTAGAACGGACTGAAGCTTTCTTT. Amino acids: CASRLERTEAFF.

The V call is TRBV7-6, the J call TRBJ1-1; D ambiguous. This CDR3 comprises 12 residues. In germline, CDR1 is SGHVS, CDR2 FNYEAQ. Trimming removed 5 bases from V and 10 bases from J, with 14 bases in between. DNA of the CDR3: TGTGCCAGCAGCCCGGGCGGGCCACGAGCTTTCTTT. This sequence encodes CASSPGGPRAFF.

The gene calls are TRBV7-9 and TRBJ2-5; 10 nucleotides align to TRBD1. The V gene's germline CDR1 is SEHNR and CDR2 FQNEAQ (reference sequence). CDR3 length equals 15 residues. V shed 5 bases and J 5 bases; nucleotides not matched to a gene: 8. The CDR3 sequence: CASSGRQGAGETQYF. CDR3 coding DNA: TGTGCCAGCAGCGGGCGACAGGGGGCGGGGGAGACCCAGTACTTC.

This chain uses TRBV29-1 with TRBJ2-7; perhaps TRBD1 as D (5 bases). V was pared by 3 bases and J by 3 bases, with 15 bases between. CDR3 length: 14 residues. Germline lookup yields CDR1 SQVTM and CDR2 ANQGSEA. The CDR3 here is CSVDSGAESYEQYF. CDR3 DNA: TGCAGCGTTGACAGTGGGGCAGAGAGCTACGAGCAGTACTTC.

The J gene is TRBJ2-5, the V gene TRBV9; D might be TRBD2 (5 bases). CDR1 is SGDLS and CDR2 is YYNGEE in the germline V gene. V lost 0 bases and J 1 base, leaving 7 bases between the germline ends. The CDR3 spans 14 residues. The CDR3 reads CASSVGGSQETQYF. In nucleotides, the CDR3 is TGTGCCAGCAGCGTAGGTGGGAGCCAAGAGACCCAGTACTTC.

This clone has more than one count but fewer than ten. The chain is built from TRBV9 and TRBJ2-5; 8 bases are a match to TRBD2. The CDR3 has 14 amino acids. With V trimmed by 4 bases and J by 5 bases, 7 bases remained unmatched. Germline CDR1 reads SGDLS; CDR2 reads YYNGEE. CDR3 protein: CASSTTSGVETQYF. CDR3 nucleotide sequence: TGTGCCAGCAGCACCACTAGCGGTGTGGAGACCCAGTACTTC.

The chain has TRBV4-3 and TRBJ2-2; 9 bases fit TRBD2. This CDR3 region has 18 residues. Germline values: CDR1 LGHNA, CDR2 YSLEER. With V trimmed by 2 bases and J by 5 bases, 12 bases remained unmatched. The CDR3 coding sequence is TGCGCCAGCAGCCAATCCCCCCAAGCGGGAGGACGGACCGGGGAGCTGTTTTTT. It encodes CASSQSPQAGGRTGELFF.

This clone was seen only a few times. V gene TRBV6-5 combines with J gene TRBJ1-2; 7 nucleotides agree with TRBD1. There are 13 residues in the CDR3. Germline loops: CDR1 MNHEY, CDR2 SVGAGI. J lost 5 bases, V lost 6 bases, and 6 bases had no gene match. The CDR3 DNA is TGTGCCAGCAGGAATGGACAGGCGTATGGCTACACCTTC. Protein sequence: CASRNGQAYGYTF.

The chain is built from TRBV7-9 and TRBJ2-1; 7 positions match TRBD2. The V gene's germline CDR1 is SEHNR and CDR2 FQNEAQ (reference sequence). Germline trimming cut 11 bases from V and 15 bases from J; bases unmatched to any gene: 4. The CDR3 runs to 8 residues. As DNA, the CDR3 is TGTGCCGGGGGGGGGTTGTTCTTC. This codes for CAGGGLFF.

V usage is TRBV9 and J usage is TRBJ2-2; 10 bases map to TRBD2. This CDR3 has 18 amino acids. With V trimmed by 0 bases and J by 5 bases, 10 bases remained unmatched. Germline values: CDR1 SGDLS, CDR2 YYNGEE. The CDR3 loop reads CASSVVVSGGTETGELFF. CDR3 coding DNA: TGTGCCAGCAGCGTAGTGGTTAGCGGGGGGACGGAGACCGGGGAGCTGTTTTTT. Variable domain in full (rest from reference TRBV9 and TRBJ2-2): DSGVTQTPKHLITATGQRVTLRCSPRSGDLSVYWYQQSLDQGLQFLIQYYNGEERAKGNILERFSAQQFPDLHSELNLSSLELGDSALYFCASSVVVSGGTETGELFFGEGSRLTVL.

J is TRBJ2-2 and V is TRBV5-1, with 10 positions matching TRBD2. CDR3 length equals 14 residues. Germline V gene lookup returns CDR1 SGHRS and CDR2 YFSETQ. Trimming took 5 bases from V and 6 from J; bases not matched to a gene: 4. CDR3: CASSLAGVAGELFF. CDR3 nucleotides: TGCGCCAGCAGTCTAGCGGGAGTGGCCGGGGAGCTGTTTTTT.

The gene calls are TRBV7-6 and TRBJ2-1; 7 bases map to TRBD2. Germline V lookup: CDR1 SGHVS, CDR2 FNYEAQ. Trimming cost V 5 bases and J 5 bases; bases outside gene matches: 3. This CDR3 region has 13 residues. CDR3 amino acids: CASSLGLDNEQFF. The CDR3 DNA sequence: TGTGCCAGCAGCCTTGGACTAGACAATGAGCAGTTCTTC.

The V and J genes are TRBV7-2 and TRBJ2-3, with 9 nucleotides matching TRBD2. Per the germline V gene, CDR1 is SGHTA and CDR2 is FQGNSA. The CDR3 contains 15 residues. After removal of 3 bases from V and 2 bases from J, the junction contained 3 bases not matched to a gene. CDR3 loop: CASSLASGVTDTQYF. The DNA of the CDR3 is TGTGCCAGCAGCTTGGCTAGCGGGGTCACAGATACGCAGTATTTT.

The CDR3 DNA reads as TGCGCCAGCAGCTTGGCCGGCCCCCGGGGCACTGAAGCTTTCTTT. This gives the protein CASSLAGPRGTEAFF. The chain uses TRBV5-1 and TRBJ1-1; unclear D gene. CDR3 length equals 15 residues. V was cut by 0 bases and J by 4 bases, with 13 bases left in between. CDR1 is SGHRS and CDR2 is YFSETQ in the germline V gene.

The rearrangement uses TRBV5-1 and TRBJ2-7; D might be TRBD1 (5 bases). The germline V and J ends were trimmed by 1 base and 2 bases, with 10 bases remaining between them. From germline, CDR1 is SGHRS and CDR2 YFSETQ. The CDR3 has 14 residues. The CDR3 DNA reads as TGCGCCAGCAGCTTGTTGACAGATACCTACGAGCAGTACTTC. Protein sequence: CASSLLTDTYEQYF.

The chain carries TRBV12-5 and TRBJ1-3, with D tentatively TRBD1 (5 bases). The CDR3 is made up of 18 amino acids. The germline V gene encodes CDR1 LGHNT and CDR2 FRNRAP. V lost 4 bases to trimming and J lost 0 bases, with 19 bases between them. The CDR3 region is CASGSKNRTPFSGNTIYF. In DNA form, the CDR3 reads TGTGCTAGTGGTTCGAAGAACAGGACACCCTTCTCTGGAAACACCATATATTTT.

V and J are TRBV4-1 and TRBJ1-6, with 7 bases matching TRBD1. The CDR3 is made up of 15 amino acids. Germline V gene lookup returns CDR1 MGHRA and CDR2 YSYEKL. V gave up 0 bases and J gave up 9 bases; unmatched junction bases: 5. CDR3 region: CASSQDTGVGSPLHF. CDR3 coding DNA: TGCGCCAGCAGCCAAGACACAGGGGTGGGTTCACCCCTCCACTTT.

The CDR3 region has the DNA TGTGCCAGTAGTATTGAGACAGGGGCGGGCAATCAGCCCCAGCATTTT. This sequence encodes CASSIETGAGNQPQHF. The rearrangement links TRBV19 to TRBJ1-5, with TRBD1 matching 8 bases. The CDR3 is 16 amino acids. V was pared by 3 bases and J by 2 bases, with 6 bases of the junction left unmatched. Germline V gene sequence: CDR1 LNHDA, CDR2 SQIVND (reference sequence).